Listed here are 6 T cell receptor beta chains from one sample, sequenced in a study of regulatory T cells in long-lasting Graves disease. The time point was: newly diagnosed GD, antithyroid drugs for less than 3 months. Construction of the TCR library relied on RNA isolated from PBMCs. With iRepertoire HTBI primers and Arm-PCR of CDR3 regions, TCR beta libraries were built. TCRdb processed the multiplex PCR reads anew with MiXCR; each CDR3 protein has one entry. The sample has around 470,000 distinct CDR3 sequences; 14% are singletons. These data also featured in a second study, about T cells in Graves' hyperthyroidism and ophthalmopathy.

The sequences come from peripheral blood mononuclear cells (PBMCs), collected at new diagnosis, from a patient treated with antithyroid drugs. These receptors all stem from a woman in her 50s with Graves disease.

This clonotype occurred many times. V usage is TRBV6-1 and J usage is TRBJ2-3; D might be TRBD2 (5 bases). From germline, CDR1 is MNHNS and CDR2 SASEGT. Trimming shortened V by 7 bases and J by 6 bases, and 14 bases separated the two germline ends. The CDR3 is made up of 13 amino acids. In nucleotides, the CDR3 is TGTGCCAGCAAAAAGAGGGCTATCGATACGCAGTATTTT. This gives the protein CASKKRAIDTQYF.

The sample holds many counts of this clonotype. The chain is built from TRBV18 and TRBJ2-7; 7 nucleotides align to TRBD2. The CDR3 runs 17 residues. J gave up 2 bases and V 0 bases, and 10 bases lay outside the gene matches. Germline V gives CDR1 KGHSH, CDR2 LQKENI. As DNA, the CDR3 is TGTGCCAGCTCACCACCGATGGTAGCGGGCCAGGCCTACGAGCAGTACTTC. It encodes CASSPPMVAGQAYEQYF.

This clonotype showed up many times. V gene TRBV9 combines with J gene TRBJ1-5; maybe TRBD1 (6 bases). Germline loops: CDR1 SGDLS, CDR2 YYNGEE. V was shortened by 0 bases and J by 6 bases, with 7 bases between the two germline ends. The CDR3 is made up of 13 amino acids. The DNA for the CDR3 is TGTGCCAGCAGCGTAGGAGGGGGTCAGCCCCAGCATTTT. Translating it yields CASSVGGGQPQHF.

At least ten counts were recorded for this clonotype. Possible read error: a much larger clone is one base away. The rearrangement links TRBV11-2 to TRBJ1-1; D ambiguous. The CDR3 length is 13 residues. CDR1 SGHAT and CDR2 FQNNGV come from the germline V gene. CDR3 coding DNA: TGTGCCAGCAGCTTAGATAGGGCGAGGGCAGCTCTCTTT. It translates to CASSLDRARAALF.

This clonotype showed up just a few times. The chain uses TRBV7-2 and TRBJ2-7, with unresolved D. The CDR3 runs 14 residues. From germline, CDR1 is SGHTA and CDR2 FQGNSA. Trimming pared 5 bases from V and 2 bases from J, leaving 13 bases between. CDR3 sequence reads: CASSQDPGPYEQYF. DNA for the CDR3: TGTGCCAGCAGCCAAGACCCGGGTCCCTACGAGCAGTACTTC. Full variable domain (outside the CDR3, taken from reference TRBV7-2 and TRBJ2-7): GAGVSQSPSNKVTEKGKDVELRCDPISGHTALYWYRQSLGQGLEFLIYFQGNSAPDKSGLPSDRFSAERTGGSVSTLTIQRTQQEDSAVYLCASSQDPGPYEQYFGPGTRLTVT.

J is TRBJ1-4 and V is TRBV7-9; D uncertain. The CDR3 covers 14 residues. V was shortened by 2 bases and J by 8 bases, with 12 bases between the two germline ends. Germline V CDR1 and CDR2: SEHNR, FQNEAQ (reference sequence). CDR3 nucleotides: TGTGCCAGCAGCTTATTCGGTGGAGGGGAAAAACTGTTTTTT. It yields the protein CASSLFGGGEKLFF.